These T cell receptor beta chains were read from a single sample in a study of regulatory T cells in long-lasting Graves disease. TCRdb reprocessed the multiplex PCR reads with MiXCR, giving one entry per CDR3 protein. The sample contains roughly 500,000 distinct CDR3 sequences, less than 25% of which appear only once. The source was peripheral blood mononuclear cells (PBMCs), collected when the disease was refractory, from a patient treated with antithyroid drugs. Receptors were obtained from a female donor with Graves disease. CDR3s include the opening cysteine and the closing phenylalanine or tryptophan. Each record gives: CDR3 protein, clone size, V gene. Clone sizes are given selectively: once, few, many, or a class where the clone is expanded.

CDR3 protein: CSAREGRDHEKLFF; clone size: -; V gene: TRBV20-1
CDR3 protein: CATSTGDHNYGYTF; clone size: many; V gene: TRBV15
CDR3 protein: CASSLQGLSYEQYF; clone size: many; V gene: TRBV5-6
CDR3 protein: CASSPTTSGVLGGEQFF; clone size: -; V gene: TRBV7-2
CDR3 protein: CASRSPSGSEQYF; clone size: many; V gene: TRBV6-1
CDR3 protein: CASFETRQGARAFF; clone size: many; V gene: TRBV28
CDR3 protein: CASSQLERGGYTF; clone size: -; V gene: TRBV4-2
CDR3 protein: CASSQDRLAGPNGYTF; clone size: few; V gene: TRBV3-1
CDR3 protein: CASSYSAGRVWDEQYF; clone size: few; V gene: TRBV6-2/TRBV6-3
CDR3 protein: CASSHGPHTEAFF; clone size: many; V gene: TRBV6-1
CDR3 protein: CATSPDSNTGELFF; clone size: many; V gene: TRBV15
CDR3 protein: CASSENAGTGANEQFF; clone size: -; V gene: TRBV7-3
CDR3 protein: CSARDLGQGAEKLFF; clone size: few; V gene: TRBV20-1
CDR3 protein: CAISESILGRIYTF; clone size: -; V gene: TRBV10-3
CDR3 protein: CSARSQTGRDSPLHF; clone size: -; V gene: TRBV20-1
CDR3 protein: CSARYDRGDGYTF; clone size: -; V gene: TRBV20-1
CDR3 protein: CASNGAGSYEQYF; clone size: -; V gene: TRBV27
CDR3 protein: CASSDTIAGNSWEQYF; clone size: many; V gene: TRBV7-2
CDR3 protein: CASSAPRTEEQYF; clone size: -; V gene: TRBV2
CDR3 protein: CAWSHGGNNQPQHF; clone size: many; V gene: TRBV30
CDR3 protein: CASSLNGSNQPQHF; clone size: many; V gene: TRBV12-3/TRBV12-4
CDR3 protein: CATRTLRKEQYF; clone size: many; V gene: TRBV6-1
CDR3 protein: CAWTRRRSSYNSPLHF; clone size: -; V gene: TRBV30
CDR3 protein: CASNLDRGQETQYF; clone size: many; V gene: TRBV2
CDR3 protein: CSVETSGRVDEQYF; clone size: many; V gene: TRBV29-1
CDR3 protein: CASSYSIDRASYEQYF; clone size: many; V gene: TRBV6-2/TRBV6-3
CDR3 protein: CASSYGEAFF; clone size: -; V gene: TRBV6-2/TRBV6-3
CDR3 protein: CASRTILGTGMNTGELFF; clone size: -; V gene: TRBV6-1
CDR3 protein: CASTGTVLEKLFF; clone size: many; V gene: TRBV2
CDR3 protein: CASSFGQSLQPQHF; clone size: many; V gene: TRBV12-3/TRBV12-4
CDR3 protein: CASRPRAGFMNTEAFF; clone size: many; V gene: TRBV7-9
CDR3 protein: CASSLGRGFTEAFF; clone size: many; V gene: TRBV12-3/TRBV12-4
CDR3 protein: CASSFLQGRHIQYF; clone size: -; V gene: TRBV25-1
CDR3 protein: CASSSRGHYEQYF; clone size: many; V gene: TRBV7-8
CDR3 protein: CASKYQGAGANVLTF; clone size: -; V gene: TRBV6-2/TRBV6-3